The TCR beta chain described here comes from a study of identical twins. The CDR3 consists of 13 residues. Germline assignment: CDR1 SGHVS and CDR2 FNYEAQ. Trimming took off 1 base at V and 8 bases at J, with 9 bases between the two ends. Healthy Caucasian individuals made up all the donors. This clonotype showed up just a few times. What it binds is unknown. A template switching step contributed a universal primer site, while unique molecular identifiers were present in the cDNA. TCRdb re-derived calls from the 5' RACE reads in MiXCR, one entry per CDR3 protein. The repertoire holds 420,000 or so distinct CDR3 sequences, with 18% as singletons. Study-level points and caveats: Those out-of-frame alpha sequences shared by twins showed an excess of low generation probability.

The sequence was collected from a man aged 50-59 years in good health. This sequence joins TRBV7-6 and TRBJ2-1, with unresolved D. The sequencing input was naive T cells sorted from blood. CDR3: CASSLVPWDEQFF. The CDR3 nucleotides read TGTGCCAGCAGCTTAGTCCCATGGGATGAGCAGTTCTTC. The whole variable domain, filled in from reference TRBV7-6 and TRBJ2-1, reads GAGVSQSPRYKVTKRGQDVALRCDPISGHVSLYWYRQALGQGPEFLTYFNYEAQQDKSGLPNDRFSAERPEGSISTLTIQRTEQRDSAMYRCASSLVPWDEQFFGPGTRLTVL.